This TCR beta chain was captured in a study of a mutant IDH1 vaccine in newly diagnosed glioma. Comment on this clone: Its antigen is currently unknown.

The time point: week 47, end of study. It was 300 ug of mutant IDH1 20-mer peptide that made up each vaccine dose, given with topical imiquimod. The patients were given eight vaccinations, one each in weeks 1, 3, 5, 7, 11, 15, 19 and 23. The donor cohort comprised cases of new WHO grade 3 or 4 IDH1-mutant, ATRX-lost astrocytoma. Sequencing used immunoSEQ multiplex PCR; TCRdb keeps in-frame clones, though not all of them. Counted here are around 30,000 clones, roughly 89% occurring once; the ten biggest clones make up about 11%. Study results and caveats: Vaccination elicited immune responses in roughly 93% of patients. Pseudoprogression showed no apparent link to changes in top peripheral T cell clonotypes.

Germline-derived CDR1 and CDR2 are SGHRS and YFSETQ. The CDR3 consists of 17 residues. The ends lost 4 bases at V and 6 bases at J; junction bases unmatched: 14. The sample in question was PBMCs, obtained from a glioma patient whose treatment included an IDH1 peptide vaccine. This receptor was identified in a woman aged 30 to 39 with glioma. This chain joins TRBV5-1 and TRBJ2-1; 9 bases align to TRBD2. DNA for the CDR3: TGCGCCAGCAGCCTAACTCCGGCGGGGGGGCGTGGCAATGAGCAGTTCTTC. It specifies CASSLTPAGGRGNEQFF.